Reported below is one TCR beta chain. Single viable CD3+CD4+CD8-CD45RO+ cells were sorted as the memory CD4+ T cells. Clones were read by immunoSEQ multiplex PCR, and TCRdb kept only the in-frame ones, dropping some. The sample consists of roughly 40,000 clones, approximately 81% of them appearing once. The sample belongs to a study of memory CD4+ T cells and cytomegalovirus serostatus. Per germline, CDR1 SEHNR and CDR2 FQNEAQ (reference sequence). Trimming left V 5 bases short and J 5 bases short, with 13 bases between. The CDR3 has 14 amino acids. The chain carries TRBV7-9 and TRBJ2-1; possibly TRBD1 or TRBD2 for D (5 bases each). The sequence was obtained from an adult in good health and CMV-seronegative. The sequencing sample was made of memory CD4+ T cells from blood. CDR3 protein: CASSRGRGHNEQFF. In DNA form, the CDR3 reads TGTGCCAGCAGCAGGGGACGAGGCCACAATGAGCAGTTCTTC.